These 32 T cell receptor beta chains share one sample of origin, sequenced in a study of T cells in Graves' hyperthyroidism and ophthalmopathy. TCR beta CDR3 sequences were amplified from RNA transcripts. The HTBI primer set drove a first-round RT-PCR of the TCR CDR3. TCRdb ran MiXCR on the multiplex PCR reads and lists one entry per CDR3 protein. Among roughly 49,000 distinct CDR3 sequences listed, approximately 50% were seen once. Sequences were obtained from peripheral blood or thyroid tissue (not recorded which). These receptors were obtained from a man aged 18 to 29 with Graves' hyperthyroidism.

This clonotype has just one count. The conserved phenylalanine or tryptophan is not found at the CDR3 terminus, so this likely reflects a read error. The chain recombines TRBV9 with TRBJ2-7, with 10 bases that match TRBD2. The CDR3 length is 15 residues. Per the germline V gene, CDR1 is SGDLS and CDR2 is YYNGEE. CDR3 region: CASSPSLAGEGEQYS. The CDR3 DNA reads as TGTGCTAGCAGCCCCAGCCTAGCGGGAGAGGGCGAGCAGTACTCC.

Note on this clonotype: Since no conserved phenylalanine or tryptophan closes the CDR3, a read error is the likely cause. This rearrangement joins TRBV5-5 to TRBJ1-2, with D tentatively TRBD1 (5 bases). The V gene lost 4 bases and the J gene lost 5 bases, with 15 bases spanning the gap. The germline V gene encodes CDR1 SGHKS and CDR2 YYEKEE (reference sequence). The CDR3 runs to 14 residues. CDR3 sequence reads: CASSPTGQSYGYTS. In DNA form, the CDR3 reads TGTGCCAGCAGCCCTACGGGGCAATCTTATGGCTACACCTCC.

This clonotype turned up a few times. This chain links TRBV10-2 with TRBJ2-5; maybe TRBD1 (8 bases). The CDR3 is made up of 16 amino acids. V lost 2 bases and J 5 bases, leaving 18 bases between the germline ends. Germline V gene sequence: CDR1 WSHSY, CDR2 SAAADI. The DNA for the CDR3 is TGCGCCAGCAGTGAGACGGACAGGGAGGGGCGGGAGACCCAGTACTTC. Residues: CASSETDREGRETQYF.

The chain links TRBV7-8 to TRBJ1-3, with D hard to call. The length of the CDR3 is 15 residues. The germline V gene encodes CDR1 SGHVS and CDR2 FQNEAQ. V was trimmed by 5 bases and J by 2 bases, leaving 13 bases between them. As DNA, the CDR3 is TGTGCCAGCAGCCTAATGCTTGCGGCTGGAAACACCATATATTTT. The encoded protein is CASSLMLAAGNTIYF.

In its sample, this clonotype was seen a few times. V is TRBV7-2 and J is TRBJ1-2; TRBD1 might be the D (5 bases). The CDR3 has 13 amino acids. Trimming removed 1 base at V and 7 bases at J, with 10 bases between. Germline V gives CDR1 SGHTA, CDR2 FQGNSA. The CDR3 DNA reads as TGTGCCAGCAGCTTAGGGGGGTTGGGTGGCTACACCTTC. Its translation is CASSLGGLGGYTF.

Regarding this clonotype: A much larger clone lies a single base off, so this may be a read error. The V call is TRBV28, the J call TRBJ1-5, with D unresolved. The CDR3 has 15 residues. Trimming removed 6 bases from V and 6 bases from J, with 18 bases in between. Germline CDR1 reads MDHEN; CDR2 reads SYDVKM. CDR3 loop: CASSLPRTGSQPQHF. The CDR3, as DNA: TGTGCCAGCAGCCTTCCCCGGACGGGTAGTCAGCCCCAGCATTTT.

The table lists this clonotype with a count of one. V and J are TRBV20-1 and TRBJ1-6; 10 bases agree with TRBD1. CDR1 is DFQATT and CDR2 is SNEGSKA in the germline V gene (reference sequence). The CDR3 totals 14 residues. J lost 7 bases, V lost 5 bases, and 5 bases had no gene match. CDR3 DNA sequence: TGCAGTGCTTGGACAGGGGGTTACAATTCACCCCTCCACTTT. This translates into CSAWTGGYNSPLHF.

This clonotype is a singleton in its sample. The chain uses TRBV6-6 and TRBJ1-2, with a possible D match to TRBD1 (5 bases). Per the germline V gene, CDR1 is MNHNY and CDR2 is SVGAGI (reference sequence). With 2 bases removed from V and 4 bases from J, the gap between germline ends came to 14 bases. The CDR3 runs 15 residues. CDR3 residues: CASSYRVGTFYGYTF. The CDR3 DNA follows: TGTGCCAGCAGTTACAGGGTGGGGACGTTCTATGGCTACACCTTC.

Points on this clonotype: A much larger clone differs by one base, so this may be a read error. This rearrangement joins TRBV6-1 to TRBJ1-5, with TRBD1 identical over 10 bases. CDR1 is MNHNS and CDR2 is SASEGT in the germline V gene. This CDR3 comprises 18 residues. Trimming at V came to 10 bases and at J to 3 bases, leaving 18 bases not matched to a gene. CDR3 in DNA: TGTGCCACCCTCCCGGGACAGGGGTCCCTGTATAACAATCAGCCCCAGCATTTT. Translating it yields CATLPGQGSLYNNQPQHF.

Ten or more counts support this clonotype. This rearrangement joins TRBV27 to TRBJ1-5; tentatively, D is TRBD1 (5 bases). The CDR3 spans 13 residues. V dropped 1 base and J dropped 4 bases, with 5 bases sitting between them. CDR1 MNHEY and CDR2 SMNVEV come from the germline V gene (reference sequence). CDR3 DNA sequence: TGTGCCAGCAGTTTATGGGGGAATCAGCCCCAGCATTTT. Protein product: CASSLWGNQPQHF.

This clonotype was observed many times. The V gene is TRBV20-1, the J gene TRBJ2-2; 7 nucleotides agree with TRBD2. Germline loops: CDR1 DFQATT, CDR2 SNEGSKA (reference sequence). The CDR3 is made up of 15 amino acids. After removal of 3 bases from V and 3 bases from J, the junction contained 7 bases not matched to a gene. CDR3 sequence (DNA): TGCAGTGCTAGGAACTTAGCGGGCGACACCGGGGAGCTGTTTTTT. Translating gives CSARNLAGDTGELFF.

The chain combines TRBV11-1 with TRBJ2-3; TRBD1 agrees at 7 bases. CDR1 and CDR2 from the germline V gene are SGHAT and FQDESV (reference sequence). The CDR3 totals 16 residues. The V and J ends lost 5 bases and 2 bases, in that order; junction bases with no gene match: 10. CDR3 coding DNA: TGTGCCAGCAGCGCCGCCCGGGGACAGCTCACAGATACGCAGTATTTT. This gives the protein CASSAARGQLTDTQYF. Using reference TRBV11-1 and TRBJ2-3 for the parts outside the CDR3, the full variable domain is EAEVAQSPRYKITEKSQAVAFWCDPISGHATLYWYRQILGQGPELLVQFQDESVVDDSQLPKDRFSAERLKGVDSTLKIQPAELGDSAMYLCASSAARGQLTDTQYFGPGTRLTVL.

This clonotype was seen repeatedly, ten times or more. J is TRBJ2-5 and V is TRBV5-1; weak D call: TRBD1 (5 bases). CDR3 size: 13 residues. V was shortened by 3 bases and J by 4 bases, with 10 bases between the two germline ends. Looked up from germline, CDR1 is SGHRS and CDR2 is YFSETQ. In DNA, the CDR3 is TGCGCCAGCAGCTCAGGGTCCCTAGAGACCCAGTACTTC. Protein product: CASSSGSLETQYF.

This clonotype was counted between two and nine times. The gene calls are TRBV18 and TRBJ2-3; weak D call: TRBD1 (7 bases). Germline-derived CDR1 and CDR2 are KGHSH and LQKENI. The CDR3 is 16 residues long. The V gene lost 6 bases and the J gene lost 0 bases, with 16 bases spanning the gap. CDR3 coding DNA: TGTGCCAGCTCGCTGCGGGACAGCGGAAGCACAGATACGCAGTATTTT. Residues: CASSLRDSGSTDTQYF.

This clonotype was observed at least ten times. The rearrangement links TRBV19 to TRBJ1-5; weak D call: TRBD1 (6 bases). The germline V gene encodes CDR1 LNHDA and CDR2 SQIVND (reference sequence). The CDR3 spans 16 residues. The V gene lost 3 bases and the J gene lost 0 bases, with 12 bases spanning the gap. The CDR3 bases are TGTGCCAGTAGTATCAGGACAGCCCATAGCAATCAGCCCCAGCATTTT. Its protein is CASSIRTAHSNQPQHF.

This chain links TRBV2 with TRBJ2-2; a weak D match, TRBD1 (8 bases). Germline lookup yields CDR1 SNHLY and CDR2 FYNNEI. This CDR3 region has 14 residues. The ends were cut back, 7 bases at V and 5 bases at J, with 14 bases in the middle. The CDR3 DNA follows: TGTGCCAGCAACCTACAGGGGGGGACCGGGGAGCTGTTTTTT. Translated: CASNLQGGTGELFF.

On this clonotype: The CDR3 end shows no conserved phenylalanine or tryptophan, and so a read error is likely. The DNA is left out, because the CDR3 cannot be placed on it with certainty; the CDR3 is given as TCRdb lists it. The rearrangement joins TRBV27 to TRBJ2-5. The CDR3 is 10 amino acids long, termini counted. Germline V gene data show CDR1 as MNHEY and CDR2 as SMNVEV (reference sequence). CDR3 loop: CASSRGTQNT.

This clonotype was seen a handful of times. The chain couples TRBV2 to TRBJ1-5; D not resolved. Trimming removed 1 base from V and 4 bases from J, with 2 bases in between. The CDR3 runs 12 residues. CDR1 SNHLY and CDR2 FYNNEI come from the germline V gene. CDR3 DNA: TGTGCCAGCAGTGAAGGGAATCAGCCCCAGCATTTT. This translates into CASSEGNQPQHF.

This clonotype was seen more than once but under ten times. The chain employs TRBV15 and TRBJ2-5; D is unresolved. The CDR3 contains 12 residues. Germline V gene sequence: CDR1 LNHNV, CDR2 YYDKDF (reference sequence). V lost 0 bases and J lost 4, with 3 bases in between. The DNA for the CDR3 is TGTGCCACCAGCAGAGACCGAGAGACCCAGTACTTC. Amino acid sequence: CATSRDRETQYF.

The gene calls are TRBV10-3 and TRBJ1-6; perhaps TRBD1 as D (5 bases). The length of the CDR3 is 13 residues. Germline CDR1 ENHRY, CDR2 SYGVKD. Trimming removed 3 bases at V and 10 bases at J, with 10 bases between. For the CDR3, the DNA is TGTGCCATCAGTGACGGGGCCTTGTCACCCCTCCACTTT. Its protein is CAISDGALSPLHF.

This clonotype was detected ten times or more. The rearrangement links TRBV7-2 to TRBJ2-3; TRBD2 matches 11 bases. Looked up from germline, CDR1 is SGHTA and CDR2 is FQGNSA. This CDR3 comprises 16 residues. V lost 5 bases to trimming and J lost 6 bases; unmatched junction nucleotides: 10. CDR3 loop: CASSGTSGWSRDTQYF. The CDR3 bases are TGTGCCAGCAGCGGGACTAGCGGCTGGAGTCGGGATACGCAGTATTTT. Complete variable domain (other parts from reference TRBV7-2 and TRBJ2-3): GAGVSQSPSNKVTEKGKDVELRCDPISGHTALYWYRQSLGQGLEFLIYFQGNSAPDKSGLPSDRFSAERTGGSVSTLTIQRTQQEDSAVYLCASSGTSGWSRDTQYFGPGTRLTVL.

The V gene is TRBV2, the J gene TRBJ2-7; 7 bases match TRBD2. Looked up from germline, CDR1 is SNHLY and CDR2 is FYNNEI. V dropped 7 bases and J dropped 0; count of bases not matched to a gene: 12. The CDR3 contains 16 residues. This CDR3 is CASNIPAGASSYEQYF. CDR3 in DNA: TGTGCCAGCAATATTCCCGCGGGAGCTAGCTCCTACGAGCAGTACTTC.

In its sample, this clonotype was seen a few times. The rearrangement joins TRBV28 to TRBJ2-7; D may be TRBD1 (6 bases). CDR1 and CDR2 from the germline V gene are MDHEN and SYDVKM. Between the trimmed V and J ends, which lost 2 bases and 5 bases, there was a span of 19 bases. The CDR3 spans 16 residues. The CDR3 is CASSLRFYRVRHEQYF. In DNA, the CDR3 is TGTGCCAGCAGTTTACGATTTTACAGGGTGCGCCACGAGCAGTACTTC. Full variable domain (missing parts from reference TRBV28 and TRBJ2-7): DVKVTQSSRYLVKRTGEKVFLECVQDMDHENMFWYRQDPGLGLRLIYFSYDVKMKEKGDIPEGYSVSREKKERFSLILESASTNQTSMYLCASSLRFYRVRHEQYFGPGTRLTVT.

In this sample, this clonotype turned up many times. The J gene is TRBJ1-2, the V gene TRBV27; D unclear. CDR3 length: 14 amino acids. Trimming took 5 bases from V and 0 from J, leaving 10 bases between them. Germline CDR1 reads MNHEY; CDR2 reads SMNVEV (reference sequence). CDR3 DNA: TGTGCCAGCAGTAGCGGGAAAGCTAACTATGGCTACACCTTC. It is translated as CASSSGKANYGYTF.

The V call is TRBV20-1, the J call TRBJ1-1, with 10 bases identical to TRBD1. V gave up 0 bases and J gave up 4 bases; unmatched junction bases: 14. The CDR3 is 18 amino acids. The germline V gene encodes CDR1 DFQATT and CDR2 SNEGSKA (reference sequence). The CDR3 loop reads CSARDGGTGVLVVTEAFF. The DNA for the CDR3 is TGCAGTGCTAGAGATGGGGGGACAGGGGTACTTGTTGTCACTGAAGCTTTCTTT.

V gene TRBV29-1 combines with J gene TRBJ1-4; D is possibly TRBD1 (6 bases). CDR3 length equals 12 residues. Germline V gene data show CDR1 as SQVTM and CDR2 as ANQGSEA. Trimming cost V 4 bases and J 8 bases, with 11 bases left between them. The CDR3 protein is CSVGRGGEKLFF. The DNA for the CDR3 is TGCAGCGTTGGCAGGGGAGGGGAAAAACTGTTTTTT.

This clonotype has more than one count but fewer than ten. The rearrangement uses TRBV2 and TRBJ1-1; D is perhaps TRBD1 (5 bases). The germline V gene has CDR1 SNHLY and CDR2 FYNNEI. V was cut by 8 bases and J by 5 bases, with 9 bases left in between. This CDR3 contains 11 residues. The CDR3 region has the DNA TGTGCCAGCCGGGGGGGGACTGAAGCTTTCTTT. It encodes CASRGGTEAFF. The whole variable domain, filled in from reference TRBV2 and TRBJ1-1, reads EPEVTQTPSHQVTQMGQEVILRCVPISNHLYFYWYRQILGQKVEFLVSFYNNEISEKSEIFDDQFSVERPDGSNFTLKIRSTKLEDSAMYFCASRGGTEAFFGQGTRLTVV.

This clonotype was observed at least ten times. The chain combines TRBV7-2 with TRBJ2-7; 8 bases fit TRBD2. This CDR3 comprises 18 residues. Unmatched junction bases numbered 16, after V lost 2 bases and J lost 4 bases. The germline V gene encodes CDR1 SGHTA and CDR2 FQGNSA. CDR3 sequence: CASSLWGLRAGGGYEQYF. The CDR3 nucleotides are TGTGCCAGCAGCTTATGGGGGCTGCGTGCGGGGGGTGGATACGAGCAGTACTTC. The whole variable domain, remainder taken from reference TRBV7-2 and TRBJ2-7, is GAGVSQSPSNKVTEKGKDVELRCDPISGHTALYWYRQSLGQGLEFLIYFQGNSAPDKSGLPSDRFSAERTGGSVSTLTIQRTQQEDSAVYLCASSLWGLRAGGGYEQYFGPGTRLTVT.

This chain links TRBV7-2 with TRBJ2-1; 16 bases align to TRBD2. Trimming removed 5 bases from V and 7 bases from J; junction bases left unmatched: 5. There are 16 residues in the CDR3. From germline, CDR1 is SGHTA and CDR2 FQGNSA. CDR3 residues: CASSGGTSGRGNEQFF. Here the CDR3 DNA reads TGTGCCAGCAGCGGTGGGACTAGCGGGAGGGGGAATGAGCAGTTCTTC. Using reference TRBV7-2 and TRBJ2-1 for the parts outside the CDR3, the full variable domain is GAGVSQSPSNKVTEKGKDVELRCDPISGHTALYWYRQSLGQGLEFLIYFQGNSAPDKSGLPSDRFSAERTGGSVSTLTIQRTQQEDSAVYLCASSGGTSGRGNEQFFGPGTRLTVL.

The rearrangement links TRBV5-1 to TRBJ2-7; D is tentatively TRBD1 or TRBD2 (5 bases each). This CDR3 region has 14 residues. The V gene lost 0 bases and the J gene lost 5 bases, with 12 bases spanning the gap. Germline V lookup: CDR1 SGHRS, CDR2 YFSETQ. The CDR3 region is CASSLARDVNEQYF. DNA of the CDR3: TGCGCCAGCAGCTTGGCTAGGGACGTCAACGAGCAGTACTTC.

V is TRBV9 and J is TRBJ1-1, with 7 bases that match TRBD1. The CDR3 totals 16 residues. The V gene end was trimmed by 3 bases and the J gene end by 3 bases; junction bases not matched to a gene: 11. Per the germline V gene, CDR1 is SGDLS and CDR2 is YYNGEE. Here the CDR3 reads CASSALDRVRDTEAFF. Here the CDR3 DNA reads TGTGCCAGCAGCGCCCTCGACAGGGTAAGGGACACTGAAGCTTTCTTT. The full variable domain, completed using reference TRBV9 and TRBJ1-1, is DSGVTQTPKHLITATGQRVTLRCSPRSGDLSVYWYQQSLDQGLQFLIQYYNGEERAKGNILERFSAQQFPDLHSELNLSSLELGDSALYFCASSALDRVRDTEAFFGQGTRLTVV.

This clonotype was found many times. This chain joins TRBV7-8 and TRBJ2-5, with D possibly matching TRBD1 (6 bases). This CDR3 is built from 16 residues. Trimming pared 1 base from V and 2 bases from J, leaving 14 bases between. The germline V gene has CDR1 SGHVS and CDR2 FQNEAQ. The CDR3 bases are TGTGCCAGCAGCTTAGGTCCCCCAGGACAGCAAGAGACCCAGTACTTC. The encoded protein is CASSLGPPGQQETQYF.